This TCR beta chain was found in a study of blood T cell repertoires in COVID-19. Under the authors' procedure: Scientists estimated how many nucleated cells there were by amplifying reference gene primers. Generated by immunoSEQ multiplex PCR, the TCRdb table keeps only in-frame clones and is missing some. The V and J calls and clone size are taken from that table; D and trimming were inferred from the DNA. Here the sample spans some 150,000 clones, around four fifths being singletons. The sequenced sample was peripheral blood. The clonotype originates from a human donor in a cohort sampled during active COVID-19.

DNA of the CDR3: TGCGCCAGCAGCCAAGATGTCATGAGGGCCTACGAGCAGTACTTC. Translating gives CASSQDVMRAYEQYF. V is TRBV4-3 and J is TRBJ2-7; D may be TRBD2 (5 bases). Trimming stripped 0 bases from V and 2 bases from J, with 11 bases between. The CDR3 spans 15 residues. Germline V CDR1 and CDR2: LGHNA, YSLEER.